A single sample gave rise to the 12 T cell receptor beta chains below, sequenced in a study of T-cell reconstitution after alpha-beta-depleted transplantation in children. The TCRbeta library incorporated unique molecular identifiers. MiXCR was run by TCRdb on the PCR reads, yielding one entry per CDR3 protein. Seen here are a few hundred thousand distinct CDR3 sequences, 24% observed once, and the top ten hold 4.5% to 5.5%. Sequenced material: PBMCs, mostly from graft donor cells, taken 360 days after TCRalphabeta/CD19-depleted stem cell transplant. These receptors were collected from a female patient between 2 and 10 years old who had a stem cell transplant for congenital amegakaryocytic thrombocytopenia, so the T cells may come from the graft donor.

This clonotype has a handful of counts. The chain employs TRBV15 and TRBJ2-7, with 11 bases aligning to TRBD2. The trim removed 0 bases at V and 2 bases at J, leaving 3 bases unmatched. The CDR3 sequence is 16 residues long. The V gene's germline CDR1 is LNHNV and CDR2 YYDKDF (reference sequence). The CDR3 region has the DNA TGTGCCACCAGCAGAGATTTAGCGGGAGGGCCCTACGAGCAGTACTTC. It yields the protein CATSRDLAGGPYEQYF.

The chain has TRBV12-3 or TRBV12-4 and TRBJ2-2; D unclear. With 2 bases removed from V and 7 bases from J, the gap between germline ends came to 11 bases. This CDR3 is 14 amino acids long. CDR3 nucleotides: TGTGCCAGCAGTTTAACGGGTCGTAGCGGGGAGCTGTTTTTT. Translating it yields CASSLTGRSGELFF.

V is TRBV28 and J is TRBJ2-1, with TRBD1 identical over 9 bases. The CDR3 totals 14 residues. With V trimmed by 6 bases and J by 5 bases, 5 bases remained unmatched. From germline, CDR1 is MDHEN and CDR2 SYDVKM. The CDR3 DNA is TGTGCCAGCAGAAGGGGACAGGGCAACAATGAGCAGTTCTTC. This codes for CASRRGQGNNEQFF.

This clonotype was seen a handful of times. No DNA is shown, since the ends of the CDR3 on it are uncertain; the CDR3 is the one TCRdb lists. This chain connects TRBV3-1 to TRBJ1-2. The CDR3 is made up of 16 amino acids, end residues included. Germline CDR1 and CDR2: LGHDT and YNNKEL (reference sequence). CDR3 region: CASSQVWERAARGYTF.

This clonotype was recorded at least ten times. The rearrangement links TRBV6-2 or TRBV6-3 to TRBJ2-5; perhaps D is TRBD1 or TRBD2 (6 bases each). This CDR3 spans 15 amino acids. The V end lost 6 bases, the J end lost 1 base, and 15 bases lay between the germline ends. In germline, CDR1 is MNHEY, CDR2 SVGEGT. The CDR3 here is CASRTVRGAQETQYF. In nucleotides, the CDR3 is TGTGCCAGCAGGACCGTGAGGGGGGCCCAAGAGACCCAGTACTTC.

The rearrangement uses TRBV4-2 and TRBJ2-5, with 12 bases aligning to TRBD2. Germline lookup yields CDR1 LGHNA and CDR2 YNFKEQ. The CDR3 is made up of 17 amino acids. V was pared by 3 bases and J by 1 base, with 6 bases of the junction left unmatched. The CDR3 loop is CASSHPGTSGFQETQYF. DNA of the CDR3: TGTGCCAGCAGCCACCCCGGGACTAGCGGGTTCCAAGAGACCCAGTACTTC.

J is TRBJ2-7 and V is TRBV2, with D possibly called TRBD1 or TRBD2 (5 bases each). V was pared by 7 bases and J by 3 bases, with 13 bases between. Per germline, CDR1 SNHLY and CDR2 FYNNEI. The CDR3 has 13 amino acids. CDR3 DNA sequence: TGTGCCAGCATCCGGGACGGGAACTACGAGCAGTACTTC. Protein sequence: CASIRDGNYEQYF.

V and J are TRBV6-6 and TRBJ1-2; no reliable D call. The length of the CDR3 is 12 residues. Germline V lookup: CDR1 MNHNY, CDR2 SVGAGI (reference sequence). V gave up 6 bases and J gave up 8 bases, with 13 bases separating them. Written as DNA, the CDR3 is TGTGCCAGCAGGGCCTTCAGGAGAGGCTACACCTTC. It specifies CASRAFRRGYTF.

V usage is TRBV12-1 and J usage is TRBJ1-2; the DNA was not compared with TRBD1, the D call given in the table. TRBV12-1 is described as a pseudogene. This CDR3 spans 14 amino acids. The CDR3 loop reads CASSAGTGDYGYTF. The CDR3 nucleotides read TGTGCCAGCAGCGCTGGGACAGGGGATTACGGCTACACCTTC.

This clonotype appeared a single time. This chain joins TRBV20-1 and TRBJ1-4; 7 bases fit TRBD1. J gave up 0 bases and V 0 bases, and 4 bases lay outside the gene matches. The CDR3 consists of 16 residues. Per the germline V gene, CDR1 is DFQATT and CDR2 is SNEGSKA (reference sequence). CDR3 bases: TGCAGTGCTAGAGAGGGACAGTTTGCAACTAATGAAAAACTGTTTTTT. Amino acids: CSAREGQFATNEKLFF.

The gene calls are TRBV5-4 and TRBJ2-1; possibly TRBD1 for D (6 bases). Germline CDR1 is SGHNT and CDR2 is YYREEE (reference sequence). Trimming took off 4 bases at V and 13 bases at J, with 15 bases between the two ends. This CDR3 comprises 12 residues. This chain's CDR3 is CASSVGTPLQFF. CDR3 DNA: TGTGCCAGCAGCGTTGGGACACCCTTACAGTTCTTC.

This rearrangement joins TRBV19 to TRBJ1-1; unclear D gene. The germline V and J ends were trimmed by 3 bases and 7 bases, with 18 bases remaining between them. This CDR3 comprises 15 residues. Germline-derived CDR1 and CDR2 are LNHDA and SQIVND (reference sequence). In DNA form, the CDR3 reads TGTGCCAGTAGTATTTCGTCGTTTGGCGGTGATGAAGCTTTCTTT. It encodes CASSISSFGGDEAFF. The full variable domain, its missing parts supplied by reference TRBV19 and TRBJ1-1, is DGGITQSPKYLFRKEGQNVTLSCEQNLNHDAMYWYRQDPGQGLRLIYYSQIVNDFQKGDIAEGYSVSREKKESFPLTVTSAQKNPTAFYLCASSISSFGGDEAFFGQGTRLTVV.